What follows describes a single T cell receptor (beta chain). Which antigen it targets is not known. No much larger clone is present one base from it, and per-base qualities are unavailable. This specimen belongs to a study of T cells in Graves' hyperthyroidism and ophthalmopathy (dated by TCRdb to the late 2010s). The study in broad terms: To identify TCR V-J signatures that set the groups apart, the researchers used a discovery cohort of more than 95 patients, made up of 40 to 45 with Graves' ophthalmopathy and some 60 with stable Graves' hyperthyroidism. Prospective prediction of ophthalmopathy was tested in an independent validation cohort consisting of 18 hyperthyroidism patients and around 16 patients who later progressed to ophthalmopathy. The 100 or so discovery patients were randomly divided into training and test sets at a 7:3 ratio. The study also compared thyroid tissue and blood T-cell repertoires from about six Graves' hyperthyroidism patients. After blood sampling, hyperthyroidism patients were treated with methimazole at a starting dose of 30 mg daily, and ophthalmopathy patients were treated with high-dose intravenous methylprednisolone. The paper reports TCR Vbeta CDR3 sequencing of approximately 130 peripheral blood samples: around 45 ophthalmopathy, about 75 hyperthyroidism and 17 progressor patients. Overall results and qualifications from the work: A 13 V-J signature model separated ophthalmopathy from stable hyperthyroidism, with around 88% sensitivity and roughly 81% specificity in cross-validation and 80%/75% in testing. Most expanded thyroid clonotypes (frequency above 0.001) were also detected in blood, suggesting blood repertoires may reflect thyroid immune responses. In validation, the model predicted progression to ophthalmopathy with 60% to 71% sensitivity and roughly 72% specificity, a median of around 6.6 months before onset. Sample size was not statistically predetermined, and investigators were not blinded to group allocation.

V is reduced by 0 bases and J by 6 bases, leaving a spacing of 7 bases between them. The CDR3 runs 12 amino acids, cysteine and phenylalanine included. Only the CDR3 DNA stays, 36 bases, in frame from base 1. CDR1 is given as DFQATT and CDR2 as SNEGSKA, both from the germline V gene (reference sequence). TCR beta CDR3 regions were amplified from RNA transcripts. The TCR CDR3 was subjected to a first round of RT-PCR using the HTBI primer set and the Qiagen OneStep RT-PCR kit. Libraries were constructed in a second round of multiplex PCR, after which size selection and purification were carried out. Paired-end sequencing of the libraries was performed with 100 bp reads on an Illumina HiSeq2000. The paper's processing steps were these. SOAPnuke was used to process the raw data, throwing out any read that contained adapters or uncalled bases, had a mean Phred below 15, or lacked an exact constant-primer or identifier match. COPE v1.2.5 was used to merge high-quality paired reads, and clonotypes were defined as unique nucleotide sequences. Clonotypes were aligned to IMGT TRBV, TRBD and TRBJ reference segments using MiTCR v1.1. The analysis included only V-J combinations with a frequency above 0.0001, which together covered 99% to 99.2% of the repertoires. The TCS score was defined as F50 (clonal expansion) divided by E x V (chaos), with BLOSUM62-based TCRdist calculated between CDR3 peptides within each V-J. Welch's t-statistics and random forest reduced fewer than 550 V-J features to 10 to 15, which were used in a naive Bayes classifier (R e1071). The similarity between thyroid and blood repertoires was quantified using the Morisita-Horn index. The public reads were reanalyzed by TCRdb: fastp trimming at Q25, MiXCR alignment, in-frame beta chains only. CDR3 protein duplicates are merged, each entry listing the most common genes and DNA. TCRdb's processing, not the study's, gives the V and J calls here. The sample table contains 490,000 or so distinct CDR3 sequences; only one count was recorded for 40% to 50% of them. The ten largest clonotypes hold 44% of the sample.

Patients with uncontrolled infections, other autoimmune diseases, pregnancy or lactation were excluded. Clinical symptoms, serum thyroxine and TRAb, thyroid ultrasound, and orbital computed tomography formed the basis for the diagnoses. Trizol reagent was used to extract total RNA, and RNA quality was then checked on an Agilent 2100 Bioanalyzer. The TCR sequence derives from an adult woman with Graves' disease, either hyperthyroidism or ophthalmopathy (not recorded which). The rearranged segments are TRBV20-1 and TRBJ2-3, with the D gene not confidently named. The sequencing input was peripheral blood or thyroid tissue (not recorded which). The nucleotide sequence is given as TGCAGTGCTAGAGATACACCCGATACGCAGTATTTT. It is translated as CSARDTPDTQYF.